A single sample is the source of the 9 T cell receptor beta chains below, sequenced in a study of T cell responses to AZD1222 COVID-19 vaccine. Profiled with immunoSEQ multiplex PCR; TCRdb holds only in-frame clones, not every one. This sample has about 110,000 clones; around 92% occur once, and the top ten carry roughly 8.7%. Sequencing used peripheral blood, obtained 28 days after the second AZD1222 dose. Receptors originate from an adult who received the AZD1222 COVID-19 vaccine.

The rearrangement links TRBV10-3 to TRBJ2-1; 10 positions agree with TRBD2. Unmatched junction bases numbered 4, after V lost 5 bases and J lost 0 bases. CDR1 is ENHRY and CDR2 is SYGVKD in the germline V gene. This CDR3 contains 16 residues. CDR3 DNA: TGTGCCATCAGTCCATTAGCGGGGGGCTCCTACAATGAGCAGTTCTTC. It encodes CAISPLAGGSYNEQFF.

The chain employs TRBV2 and TRBJ1-1; no clear D gene. CDR3 length: 14 amino acids. Germline V gene sequence: CDR1 SNHLY, CDR2 FYNNEI. Trimming left V 5 bases short and J 0 bases short, with 10 bases between. The CDR3 DNA follows: TGTGCCAGCAGTCCCGGCGGTTTGAACACTGAAGCTTTCTTT. This codes for CASSPGGLNTEAFF.

The genes are TRBV3-1 (or the pseudogene TRBV3-2) and TRBJ1-2; 10 bases fit TRBD1. The ends lost 2 bases at V and 4 bases at J; junction bases unmatched: 13. The V gene's germline CDR1 is LGHDT and CDR2 YNNKEL (reference sequence). The CDR3 sequence is 18 residues long. CDR3 sequence reads: CASSQTNRDRGPLYGYTF. The CDR3 nucleotides read TGTGCCAGCAGCCAAACCAACCGGGACAGGGGCCCCCTCTATGGCTACACCTTC.

The V call is TRBV12-3 or TRBV12-4, the J call TRBJ1-3, with D possibly matching TRBD1 (5 bases). Trimming took 6 bases from V and 3 from J, leaving 9 bases between them. The CDR3 extends over 13 amino acids. The CDR3: CASRGTGGNTIYF. CDR3 sequence (DNA): TGTGCCAGCAGGGGGACCGGTGGAAACACCATATATTTT.

This chain links TRBV18 with TRBJ2-1; possibly TRBD1 or TRBD2 for D (5 bases each). The CDR3 runs 22 residues. Germline V gives CDR1 KGHSH, CDR2 LQKENI. Deletions cut 1 base from V and 0 bases from J, with 28 bases between. CDR3 sequence: CASSPHRLRFSQAGSSYNEQFF. The CDR3 bases are TGTGCCAGCTCACCACACCGCCTGCGTTTCAGTCAAGCAGGGAGCTCCTACAATGAGCAGTTCTTC.

The count of this clone is one. V usage is TRBV12-3 or TRBV12-4 and J usage is TRBJ2-7; 10 positions match TRBD1. This CDR3 is built from 13 residues. J was trimmed by 6 bases and V by 4 bases; bases with no gene match: 3. CDR3 nucleotides: TGTGCCAGCAGTTCCCGGGACAGGGGCGAGCAGTACTTC. Protein product: CASSSRDRGEQYF.

The V and J genes are TRBV5-5 and TRBJ2-1; D is unclear. Germline V CDR1 and CDR2: SGHKS, YYEKEE (reference sequence). The CDR3 runs 14 residues. V was cut by 7 bases and J by 1 base, with 12 bases left in between. The CDR3 nucleotides are TGTGCCAGCCTACGTAGTGAATCCTACAATGAGCAGTTCTTC. Protein product: CASLRSESYNEQFF.

The chain uses TRBV5-6 and TRBJ1-6; possible D gene TRBD1, 6 bases. CDR3 length equals 14 residues. Trimming stripped 4 bases from V and 7 bases from J, with 12 bases between. Per the germline V gene, CDR1 is SGHDT and CDR2 is YYEEEE. CDR3 amino acids: CASSTRGANSPLHF. CDR3 nucleotides: TGTGCCAGCAGCACGAGGGGGGCGAATTCACCCCTCCACTTT. Full variable domain (outside the CDR3, taken from reference TRBV5-6 and TRBJ1-6): DAGVTQSPTHLIKTRGQQVTLRCSPKSGHDTVSWYQQALGQGPQFIFQYYEEEERQRGNFPDRFSGHQFPNYSSELNVNALLLGDSALYLCASSTRGANSPLHFGNGTRLTVT.

The chain combines TRBV6-6 with TRBJ2-3; 12 bases are a match to TRBD2. Per germline, CDR1 MNHNY and CDR2 SVGAGI (reference sequence). This CDR3 has 16 residues. Unmatched junction bases numbered 6, after V lost 5 bases and J lost 3 bases. The CDR3 loop is CASSHWTSGNTDTQYF. The CDR3 coding sequence is TGTGCCAGCAGTCACTGGACTAGCGGGAATACAGATACGCAGTATTTT.